Sequencing of this T cell receptor (beta chain) was carried out in a study of blood T cell repertoires in COVID-19. In the study overall: Specimens from acute and convalescent COVID-19 originated in the United States, Italy and Spain. PBMCs, B-cell-depleted T cells, or T cells provided the cDNA or gDNA that made up the material.

Participants spanned ages about 18 to 100 years and resided in 20 to 30 US areas. V lost 4 bases, J lost 2 bases, and 5 bases stayed unmatched. This CDR3 spans 14 amino acids. Germline V gives CDR1 SQVTM, CDR2 ANQGSEA. Assay used: immunoSEQ multiplex PCR; TCRdb lists only in-frame clones, some missing. The top ten clones hold roughly 4% of a sample with a few hundred thousand clones, around 80% of them seen once. The chain is built from TRBV29-1 and TRBJ2-3; 8 positions match TRBD2. This receptor was identified in a man younger than 45 with acute COVID-19. Specimen: PBMCs or T cells enriched from blood (not recorded which). The CDR3 reads CSVVVAGFTDTQYF. Here the CDR3 DNA reads TGCAGCGTTGTCGTAGCGGGATTCACAGATACGCAGTATTTT.